The clone carrying this TCR beta chain has a count of ten or more. What it binds is not known. The data are from a study of T cell repertoires in cytomegalovirus infection. As for the study in general: CMV epitopes in the study were HLA-C-restricted (recently identified) and HLA-B-restricted (well studied). TCR beta signatures that were public indicated CMV infection and matching HLA type. Findings of the study overall: The cumulative frequency of public TCR beta families identified carriers of CMV plus the relevant HLA. CMV-specific TCR beta clonotypes restricted by HLA-C were the ones dominating the ex vivo response.

TCRdb reprocessed the reads with MiXCR, giving one entry per CDR3 protein. The data contain approximately 770,000 distinct CDR3 sequences, 25% to 35% of them singletons. The CDR3 is 15 residues long. Germline CDR1 reads SGHTA; CDR2 reads FQGNSA. The junction had 13 bases not matched to a gene; V was cut back by 5 bases and J by 7 bases. The sequence was obtained from a human donor in good health (CMV status not recorded). Some clones in this sample may be carry-over from other donors' samples. The V gene is TRBV7-2, the J gene TRBJ1-1; 7 bases line up with TRBD1. The material sequenced was cultured CD8+ T cells from PBMCs, taken from culture after CMV antigen stimulation. In nucleotides, the CDR3 is TGTGCCAGCAGCCCTACTACCGGGACAGATTTTGAAGCTTTCTTT. This gives the protein CASSPTTGTDFEAFF.